The 32 T cell receptor beta chains below were found in one sample sequenced in a study of cytomegalovirus exposure and HLA in healthy donors (dated by TCRdb to between 2016 and 2019). The library was prepared using the immunoSEQ multiplex PCR assay. The multiplex PCR relied on a mix of 60 forward primers for TCR Vbeta segments and 13 reverse primers for TCR Jbeta segments. The immuneACCESS repertoire file appears here via TCRdb, limited to in-frame rearrangements. These files lack a portion of the clones; in checked studies, under half of the deficit traces to unresolved V genes, and the cause of the others is not known. Recorded for this sample are 100,000 or so clones; approximately 89% of them occurred a single time. Jointly, the top ten make up about 3.6% of the sample. The material sequenced was PBMCs. These receptors were obtained from a man aged 25-45 years in good health and CMV-seronegative.

This clone was recorded only once. CDR3 DNA: TGCAGCGTTGATAGCACCCGGGACAATGGGATCGGCACTGAAGCTTTCTTT. The encoded protein is CSVDSTRDNGIGTEAFF. The chain is built from TRBV29-1 and TRBJ1-1; D may be TRBD1 (6 bases). Germline CDR1 SQVTM, CDR2 ANQGSEA. The CDR3 sequence is 17 residues long. V was pared by 3 bases and J by 4 bases, with 24 bases between. Looking up the rest from reference TRBV29-1 and TRBJ1-1 gives the full variable domain: SAVISQKPSRDICQRGTSLTIQCQVDSQVTMMFWYRQQPGQSLTLIATANQGSEATYESGFVIDKFPISRPNLTFSTLTVSNMSPEDSSIYLCSVDSTRDNGIGTEAFFGQGTRLTVV.

This clone appeared a few times. The gene calls are TRBV9 and TRBJ2-3; 9 nucleotides align to TRBD2. From germline, CDR1 is SGDLS and CDR2 YYNGEE. The CDR3 has 15 residues. Unmatched junction bases numbered 0, after V lost 0 bases and J lost 1 base. In nucleotides, the CDR3 is TGTGCCAGCAGCGTAGGACTAGCGGGCACAGATACGCAGTATTTT. It codes for CASSVGLAGTDTQYF.

In its sample, this clone was seen once. This chain links TRBV2 with TRBJ1-1; 7 bases align to TRBD1. V was pared by 2 bases and J by 0 bases, with 6 bases of the junction left unmatched. Germline assignment: CDR1 SNHLY and CDR2 FYNNEI. The CDR3 has 16 residues. This chain's CDR3 is CASSESNRGMNTEAFF. CDR3 DNA sequence: TGTGCCAGCAGTGAATCTAACAGGGGAATGAACACTGAAGCTTTCTTT.

The chain uses TRBV4-2 and TRBJ2-1, with TRBD2 matching over 10 bases. Trimming cost V 3 bases and J 7 bases; bases outside gene matches: 9. This CDR3 spans 16 amino acids. CDR1 and CDR2 from the germline V gene are LGHNA and YNFKEQ. The CDR3 spells CASSQGAGGPINEQFF. CDR3 coding DNA: TGTGCCAGCAGCCAGGGAGCGGGGGGGCCGATTAATGAGCAGTTCTTC.

V gene TRBV5-1 combines with J gene TRBJ1-1, with no clear D. The V end lost 2 bases, the J end lost 1 base, and 9 bases lay between the germline ends. CDR3 length: 14 residues. The germline V gene encodes CDR1 SGHRS and CDR2 YFSETQ. The CDR3 region is CASSFGDGNTEAFF. The CDR3 coding sequence is TGCGCCAGCAGCTTCGGGGATGGGAACACTGAAGCTTTCTTT. The full variable domain, completed using reference TRBV5-1 and TRBJ1-1, is KAGVTQTPRYLIKTRGQQVTLSCSPISGHRSVSWYQQTPGQGLQFLFEYFSETQRNKGNFPGRFSGRQFSNSRSEMNVSTLELGDSALYLCASSFGDGNTEAFFGQGTRLTVV.

On this clone itself: At one end the junction does not follow the germline gene, possibly because of a read error. The chain combines TRBV7-9 with TRBJ1-1; D gene unclear. In germline, CDR1 is SEHNR, CDR2 FQNEAQ (reference sequence). The CDR3 is 12 amino acids. The CDR3: CSSSFDLDLAFF. The CDR3 nucleotides read TGTTCCAGCAGCTTCGACCTAGATTTGGCTTTCTTT.

The chain employs TRBV30 and TRBJ2-7; a weak D match, TRBD2 (6 bases). Trimming pared 0 bases from V and 2 bases from J, leaving 8 bases between. Germline V lookup: CDR1 GTSNPN, CDR2 SVGIG (reference sequence). This CDR3 comprises 13 residues. The CDR3 is CAWSVSGAYEQYF. The CDR3 DNA reads as TGTGCCTGGAGTGTTAGCGGCGCCTACGAGCAGTACTTC.

V gene TRBV5-1 combines with J gene TRBJ2-3, with D hard to call. Trimming removed 0 bases at V and 3 bases at J, with 14 bases between. CDR3 length: 16 residues. CDR1 is SGHRS and CDR2 is YFSETQ in the germline V gene. The CDR3 loop reads CASSLDLPMKTDTQYF. The CDR3, as DNA: TGCGCCAGCAGCTTGGACTTACCTATGAAGACAGATACGCAGTATTTT.

The chain joins TRBV6-4 to TRBJ2-7; 7 bases match TRBD1. The ends lost 7 bases at V and 3 bases at J; junction bases unmatched: 15. Per germline, CDR1 MRHNA and CDR2 SNTAGT. CDR3 size: 16 residues. In nucleotides, the CDR3 is TGTGCCAGCATGGGAGTGACAGGGCCAACCAACTACGAGCAGTACTTC. Translation gives CASMGVTGPTNYEQYF.

The V call is TRBV10-3, the J call TRBJ2-5; D is perhaps TRBD2 (6 bases). V was clipped by 6 bases and J by 7 bases, with 18 bases between them. Per the germline V gene, CDR1 is ENHRY and CDR2 is SYGVKD. The CDR3 is made up of 14 amino acids. The CDR3 spells CAIRGDSAVVTQYF. Here the CDR3 DNA reads TGTGCCATCAGGGGGGACTCGGCGGTAGTGACCCAGTACTTC.

The genes are TRBV28 and TRBJ2-5; TRBD2 might be the D (6 bases). V dropped 10 bases and J dropped 10 bases, with 16 bases sitting between them. Germline lookup yields CDR1 MDHEN and CDR2 SYDVKM. The CDR3 runs to 11 residues. The chain's CDR3 is CATGPGGNQYF. The CDR3 region has the DNA TGTGCCACCGGTCCCGGAGGGAACCAGTACTTC.

The rearrangement links TRBV6-5 to TRBJ2-1; the match to TRBD1 covers 8 bases. Trimming cost V 0 bases and J 9 bases; bases outside gene matches: 7. This CDR3 region has 15 residues. The germline V gene has CDR1 MNHEY and CDR2 SVGAGI. The CDR3 protein is CASSYSTGGTSEQFF. The DNA of the CDR3 is TGTGCCAGCAGTTACTCCACAGGGGGAACTAGTGAGCAGTTCTTC.

CDR3 sequence (DNA): TGTGCCAGCAGCCCGGGGGGTGTGGGCACAGATACGCAGTATTTT. Its translation: CASSPGGVGTDTQYF. The chain uses TRBV5-6 and TRBJ2-3, with 7 bases that match TRBD2. The CDR3 is 15 amino acids. In germline, CDR1 is SGHDT, CDR2 YYEEEE. The trim removed 4 bases at V and 1 base at J, leaving 6 bases unmatched.

The chain is built from TRBV15 and TRBJ2-1, with 11 bases fitting TRBD2. The CDR3 contains 18 residues. After removal of 1 base from V and 6 bases from J, the junction contained 11 bases not matched to a gene. Germline V gene sequence: CDR1 LNHNV, CDR2 YYDKDF (reference sequence). The CDR3, as DNA: TGTGCCACCAGCAGAGCTAGTTTAATAGCGGGAGGGCCCAATGAGCAGTTCTTC. Protein sequence: CATSRASLIAGGPNEQFF.

J is TRBJ2-3 and V is TRBV11-3, with D tentatively TRBD2 (6 bases). Germline loops: CDR1 SGHNT, CDR2 YENEEA. The CDR3 is 15 amino acids. V was cut by 5 bases and J by 2 bases, with 14 bases left in between. The CDR3 sequence: CASSPGASATDTQYF. For the CDR3, the DNA is TGTGCCAGCAGCCCTGGGGCTAGCGCCACAGATACGCAGTATTTT.

The chain is built from TRBV12-5 and TRBJ2-3; 11 nucleotides agree with TRBD1. V dropped 7 bases and J dropped 4; count of bases not matched to a gene: 7. CDR1 and CDR2 from the germline V gene are LGHNT and FRNRAP. This CDR3 comprises 15 residues. The CDR3 coding sequence is TGTGCTAGTGCCGGGACAGGGGGAATCTCAGATACGCAGTATTTT. Encoded protein: CASAGTGGISDTQYF.

The chain recombines TRBV19 with TRBJ2-1; 7 bases agree with TRBD1. Trimming at V came to 6 bases and at J to 7 bases, leaving 12 bases not matched to a gene. In germline, CDR1 is LNHDA, CDR2 SQIVND (reference sequence). This CDR3 has 15 amino acids. The CDR3 spells CASSVSGTVGNEQFF. CDR3 bases: TGTGCCAGTAGCGTTTCCGGGACAGTGGGAAATGAGCAGTTCTTC.

The gene calls are TRBV7-9 and TRBJ2-7, with D possibly TRBD2 on 5 matching bases. Between the trimmed V and J ends, which lost 6 bases and 3 bases, there was a span of 12 bases. Per the germline V gene, CDR1 is SEHNR and CDR2 is FQNEAQ (reference sequence). The CDR3 length is 13 residues. CDR3 coding DNA: TGTGCCAGCAGTTCAGGACTGCTCTACGAGCAGTACTTC. It specifies CASSSGLLYEQYF.

The V and J genes are TRBV2 and TRBJ2-1; 11 positions agree with TRBD2. CDR3 length: 15 amino acids. J lost 3 bases, V lost 6 bases, and 4 bases had no gene match. From germline, CDR1 is SNHLY and CDR2 FYNNEI. CDR3 sequence reads: CASSGTSGYYNEQFF. The CDR3 DNA reads TGTGCCAGCAGCGGGACTAGCGGCTACTACAATGAGCAGTTCTTC.

The chain is built from TRBV27 and TRBJ2-7; 7 bases are a match to TRBD1. The V gene's germline CDR1 is MNHEY and CDR2 SMNVEV (reference sequence). This CDR3 region has 15 residues. Trimming removed 1 base from V and 5 bases from J; junction bases left unmatched: 8. CDR3 amino acids: CASSLFARGYDEQYF. The CDR3 DNA follows: TGTGCCAGCAGTTTATTCGCCAGGGGGTATGACGAGCAGTACTTC.

V usage is TRBV4-1 and J usage is TRBJ1-2; TRBD1 aligns across 8 bases. This CDR3 contains 14 residues. V lost 0 bases to trimming and J lost 10 bases; unmatched junction nucleotides: 7. The germline CDR1 and CDR2 sequences are MGHRA and YSYEKL. CDR3 sequence reads: CASSQETGGGYYTF. As DNA, the CDR3 is TGCGCCAGCAGCCAAGAAACAGGGGGAGGGTACTACACCTTC.

This chain joins TRBV27 and TRBJ1-1; possible D gene TRBD1, 5 bases. The V gene lost 4 bases and the J gene lost 8 bases, with 14 bases spanning the gap. The CDR3 is 13 amino acids. Germline loops: CDR1 MNHEY, CDR2 SMNVEV (reference sequence). The CDR3 DNA sequence: TGTGCCAGCAGTTCGGGCTCGGGGGGAGAAGCTTTCTTT. Translating gives CASSSGSGGEAFF.

V usage is TRBV4-3 and J usage is TRBJ2-3; 12 nucleotides agree with TRBD2. Germline V gives CDR1 LGHNA, CDR2 YSLEER. This CDR3 region has 17 residues. J lost 0 bases, V lost 0 bases, and 1 base had no gene match. The CDR3 sequence is CASSQDGTSGSTDTQYF. The CDR3 DNA sequence: TGCGCCAGCAGCCAAGATGGGACTAGCGGGAGCACAGATACGCAGTATTTT.

In its sample, this clone was seen a few times. CDR3 sequence (DNA): TGTGCCAGCAGCGTGAGTCCCACCGGGGAGCTGTTTTTT. Protein: CASSVSPTGELFF. The rearrangement joins TRBV9 to TRBJ2-2; D is unresolved. Germline V lookup: CDR1 SGDLS, CDR2 YYNGEE. The V end lost 2 bases, the J end lost 4 bases, and 6 bases lay between the germline ends. The CDR3 is 13 residues long. Based on the CDR3 plus reference TRBV9 and TRBJ2-2, the full variable domain is DSGVTQTPKHLITATGQRVTLRCSPRSGDLSVYWYQQSLDQGLQFLIQYYNGEERAKGNILERFSAQQFPDLHSELNLSSLELGDSALYFCASSVSPTGELFFGEGSRLTVL.

This clone was detected a few times. The chain employs TRBV23-1 and TRBJ2-1; 8 positions match TRBD2. TRBV23-1 is recorded as an ORF, its role being uncertain. CDR3 length: 18 amino acids. V lost 0 bases to trimming and J lost 0 bases; unmatched junction nucleotides: 7. CDR3 nucleotide sequence: TGCGCCAGCAGTCAATCCCAGACTAGCGCCAGCTCCTACAATGAGCAGTTCTTC. This encodes CASSQSQTSASSYNEQFF.

The chain joins TRBV9 to TRBJ2-1, with 9 bases that match TRBD2. The CDR3 is 17 residues long. Germline assignment: CDR1 SGDLS and CDR2 YYNGEE. V trimming: 0 bases; J trimming: 5 bases; junction bases outside the gene matches: 9. For the CDR3, the DNA is TGTGCCAGCAGCGTAGCAAAACCAGCGGGGGGAAACAATGAGCAGTTCTTC. This translates into CASSVAKPAGGNNEQFF.

The V gene is TRBV5-1, the J gene TRBJ2-2; D gene unclear. V was cut by 0 bases and J by 3 bases, with 9 bases left in between. The CDR3 consists of 15 residues. Germline CDR1 reads SGHRS; CDR2 reads YFSETQ. CDR3 sequence: CASSLEPDYTGELFF. CDR3 sequence (DNA): TGCGCCAGCAGCTTGGAACCAGACTACACCGGGGAGCTGTTTTTT.

CDR3 sequence (DNA): TGTGCCAGCAGCCCGCCCGGGACTCCCCTCAATGAGCAGTTCTTC. Its protein is CASSPPGTPLNEQFF. V is TRBV9 and J is TRBJ2-1, with D possibly being TRBD2 (6 bases). The CDR3 contains 15 residues. Germline CDR1 SGDLS, CDR2 YYNGEE. Trimming removed 4 bases at V and 6 bases at J, with 17 bases between.

The V gene is TRBV5-1, the J gene TRBJ1-6; the match to TRBD1 covers 7 bases. This CDR3 spans 15 amino acids. J lost 5 bases, V lost 4 bases, and 6 bases had no gene match. Germline V lookup: CDR1 SGHRS, CDR2 YFSETQ. Here the CDR3 DNA reads TGCGCCAGCAGCCGACGGACAGGCGATAATTCACCCCTCCACTTT. It specifies CASSRRTGDNSPLHF.

The genes are TRBV10-3 and TRBJ1-2, with no clear D. Germline CDR1 is ENHRY and CDR2 is SYGVKD. The CDR3 consists of 14 residues. V was shortened by 2 bases and J by 1 base, with 8 bases between the two germline ends. The CDR3 DNA reads as TGTGCCATCAGTGAGGCACTCCTTAACTATGGCTACACCTTC. This codes for CAISEALLNYGYTF.

The chain recombines TRBV7-7 with TRBJ2-3; possible D gene TRBD1, 6 bases. The germline gives CDR1 SSHAT, CDR2 FNYEAQ (reference sequence). V lost 1 base and J lost 5, with 13 bases in between. This CDR3 region has 15 residues. The CDR3 loop reads CASSLGAGVGDTQYF. CDR3 nucleotides: TGTGCCAGCAGCTTAGGGGCAGGGGTTGGAGATACGCAGTATTTT.

The chain combines TRBV6-1 with TRBJ2-1; no clear D gene. Between the trimmed V and J ends, which lost 7 bases and 3 bases, there was a span of 13 bases. Looked up from germline, CDR1 is MNHNS and CDR2 is SASEGT. This CDR3 comprises 14 residues. The CDR3 nucleotides read TGTGCCAGCATTGTCGACATCCTCTACAATGAGCAGTTCTTC. Translation: CASIVDILYNEQFF.